This entry is about one TCR beta chain. Its specificity is unknown. This specimen belongs to a study of blood T cells in healthy people across ages. Study results and caveats: The authors considered diversity estimates from one million T cells to be underestimates.

The CDR3 runs 14 residues. Germline CDR1 is LGHDT and CDR2 is YNNKEL (reference sequence). V lost 4 bases and J lost 5, with 11 bases in between. Together with a sample-barcoded 5' primer, a J-beta primer mix was included in a second PCR lasting about 7 to 11 cycles. Any given sample supplied a minimum of 2.5 million CDR3-containing paired-end reads. TCRdb re-derived calls from the 5' RACE reads in MiXCR, one entry per CDR3 protein. The sample lists 650,000 or so distinct CDR3 sequences, about 50% seen once, with approximately 13% in the top ten. The TCR originated in a woman aged 80 or older in good health. The sequenced sample consisted of blood. This chain joins TRBV3-1 and TRBJ2-2; D uncertain. The CDR3 region has the DNA TGTGCCAGCAGCCCTCGCATTAGTACCGGGGAGCTGTTTTTT. Translation: CASSPRISTGELFF.